The 14 T cell receptor beta chains below all came from one sample that was sequenced in a study of T cell repertoires in cytomegalovirus infection. TCRdb fed the reads into MiXCR, producing one record per CDR3 protein. The table lists 450,000 to 600,000 distinct CDR3 sequences, over 9% of them singletons. Sequenced sample: PBMCs. The receptors here all came from a human donor in good health (CMV status not recorded). Some clones in this sample may be carry-over from other donors' samples.

The chain couples TRBV4-1 to TRBJ1-5; D gene uncertain. The CDR3 consists of 14 residues. Between the trimmed V and J ends, which lost 1 base and 7 bases, there was a span of 11 bases. From germline, CDR1 is MGHRA and CDR2 YSYEKL. The CDR3 here is CASSQGPPGQPQHF. The CDR3 bases are TGCGCCAGCAGCCAAGGGCCCCCGGGGCAGCCCCAGCATTTT.

Only a few counts were recorded for this clonotype. The CDR3 DNA follows: TGTGCCATCCGGGGGGGGTACTACGAGCAGTACTTC. Protein: CAIRGGYYEQYF. V is TRBV6-2 or TRBV6-3 and J is TRBJ2-7; 8 bases fit TRBD2. Germline-derived CDR1 and CDR2 are MNHEY and SVGEGT. V trimming: 10 bases; J trimming: 3 bases; junction bases outside the gene matches: 5. The CDR3 is 12 amino acids.

This clonotype was counted many times. The V call is TRBV7-9, the J call TRBJ1-1, with D perhaps matching TRBD1 (5 bases). Germline V CDR1 and CDR2: SEHNR, FQNEAQ (reference sequence). V dropped 2 bases and J dropped 2 bases, with 33 bases sitting between them. The CDR3 is made up of 22 amino acids. The CDR3 sequence is CASSLPLGTFRTSPTPNTEAFF. The CDR3 nucleotides are TGTGCCAGCAGCTTACCCCTAGGGACTTTTCGGACCTCCCCAACCCCTAACACTGAAGCTTTCTTT.

This clonotype was seen many times. This chain links TRBV7-9 with TRBJ1-5; D might be TRBD1 (6 bases). Deletions cut 3 bases from V and 7 bases from J, with 13 bases between. The germline V gene has CDR1 SEHNR and CDR2 FQNEAQ (reference sequence). The CDR3 extends over 14 amino acids. In DNA form, the CDR3 reads TGTGCCAGCAGCTTTACAGGGTCTAACCAGCCCCAGCATTTT. Its translation: CASSFTGSNQPQHF. Full variable domain (missing parts from reference TRBV7-9 and TRBJ1-5): DTGVSQNPRHKITKRGQNVTFRCDPISEHNRLYWYRQTLGQGPEFLTYFQNEAQLEKSRLLSDRFSAERPKGSFSTLEIQRTEQGDSAMYLCASSFTGSNQPQHFGDGTRLSIL.

Ten or more counts support this clonotype. The V call is TRBV3-1, the J call TRBJ1-1; no firm D call. Trimming removed 4 bases from V and 1 base from J, with 13 bases in between. The CDR3 is 15 amino acids. CDR1 LGHDT and CDR2 YNNKEL come from the germline V gene (reference sequence). The DNA for the CDR3 is TGTGCCAGCAGCCTTTACGAGACAAAGAACACTGAAGCTTTCTTT. Protein: CASSLYETKNTEAFF. Full variable domain (outside the CDR3, taken from reference TRBV3-1 and TRBJ1-1): DTAVSQTPKYLVTQMGNDKSIKCEQNLGHDTMYWYKQDSKKFLKIMFSYNNKELIINETVPNRFSPKSPDKAHLNLHINSLELGDSAVYFCASSLYETKNTEAFFGQGTRLTVV.

This clonotype was counted only a few times. Here the CDR3 DNA reads TGTGCCAGCTCACCAAGAAGCTACTACGAGCAGTACTTC. Translated, it gives CASSPRSYYEQYF. This sequence joins TRBV18 and TRBJ2-7; the D is unclear. The CDR3 is 13 amino acids. The germline V and J ends were trimmed by 2 bases and 3 bases, with 8 bases remaining between them. Germline V gives CDR1 KGHSH, CDR2 LQKENI.

This clonotype was picked up a small number of times. The DNA of the CDR3 is TGTGCCAGCAGTTACTCAGGGACAGGGGGAAATTCACCCCTCCACTTT. Residues: CASSYSGTGGNSPLHF. The chain links TRBV6-5 to TRBJ1-6; 11 bases are shared with TRBD1. The V gene end was trimmed by 0 bases and the J gene end by 7 bases; junction bases not matched to a gene: 2. The CDR3 is 16 amino acids. Germline assignment: CDR1 MNHEY and CDR2 SVGAGI.

This clonotype was seen a single time. The chain uses TRBV2 and TRBJ2-2; the D is unclear. Germline values: CDR1 SNHLY, CDR2 FYNNEI. This CDR3 has 13 residues. Trimming removed 4 bases from V and 4 bases from J, with 7 bases in between. CDR3 amino acids: CASSVDITGELFF. As DNA, the CDR3 is TGTGCCAGCAGTGTGGATATCACCGGGGAGCTGTTTTTT. The variable domain in full, with the rest retrieved from reference TRBV2 and TRBJ2-2, is EPEVTQTPSHQVTQMGQEVILRCVPISNHLYFYWYRQILGQKVEFLVSFYNNEISEKSEIFDDQFSVERPDGSNFTLKIRSTKLEDSAMYFCASSVDITGELFFGEGSRLTVL.

This clonotype was seen ten or more times. V and J are TRBV20-1 and TRBJ1-5, with D possibly being TRBD1 (6 bases). V was trimmed by 6 bases and J by 3 bases, leaving 24 bases between them. The length of the CDR3 is 17 residues. Germline CDR1 DFQATT, CDR2 SNEGSKA (reference sequence). The CDR3 DNA reads as TGCAGTGCAGGGGGAGGTGGAGGGGACCTCCTCAATCAGCCCCAGCATTTT. Protein product: CSAGGGGGDLLNQPQHF.

This clonotype was seen a handful of times. The chain uses TRBV11-2 and TRBJ1-2; TRBD1 is a possible D gene (5 bases). This CDR3 is built from 13 residues. Germline V gene lookup returns CDR1 SGHAT and CDR2 FQNNGV. Trimming took 5 bases from V and 4 from J, leaving 11 bases between them. The CDR3 sequence is CASSIADSYGYTF. The DNA for the CDR3 is TGTGCCAGCAGCATCGCCGACAGCTATGGCTACACCTTC.

In its sample, this clonotype was seen a few times. The genes are TRBV20-1 and TRBJ1-2, with a tentative D call TRBD1 (6 bases). V shed 5 bases and J shed 5 bases, with 15 bases lying between them. Looked up from germline, CDR1 is DFQATT and CDR2 is SNEGSKA (reference sequence). The CDR3 contains 13 residues. In DNA, the CDR3 is TGCAGTGCTGAGGGGGTGGCGGGTTATGGCTACACCTTC. Translating it yields CSAEGVAGYGYTF.

This chain joins TRBV20-1 and TRBJ1-5; TRBD1 matches at 8 bases. The CDR3 has 14 amino acids. Per the germline V gene, CDR1 is DFQATT and CDR2 is SNEGSKA (reference sequence). After removal of 6 bases from V and 2 bases from J, the junction contained 6 bases not matched to a gene. This chain's CDR3 is CSARTDRGNQPQHF. The CDR3 DNA is TGCAGTGCGAGGACGGACAGGGGCAATCAGCCCCAGCATTTT.

The genes are TRBV18 and TRBJ2-2; TRBD1 matches at 7 bases. The J segment lost 5 bases and the V segment lost 3 bases, leaving 9 bases of the junction unmatched. CDR1 is KGHSH, CDR2 LQKENI, per germline. The CDR3 spans 16 residues. The CDR3 loop is CASSPPTGIQTGELFF. The CDR3 nucleotides are TGTGCCAGCTCACCCCCGACAGGGATTCAAACCGGGGAGCTGTTTTTT.

This clonotype was counted many times. The chain carries TRBV12-3 or TRBV12-4 and TRBJ1-1; D uncertain. The CDR3 has 12 amino acids. With 5 bases removed from V and 4 bases from J, the gap between germline ends came to 8 bases. The CDR3 region is CASSPLRTEAFF. In nucleotides, the CDR3 is TGTGCCAGCAGTCCCCTCCGCACTGAAGCTTTCTTT.